Below, 27 T cell receptor beta chains from the same sample are listed, as sequenced in a study of blood T cells in healthy people across ages. Primers used in a second PCR of about 6 to 12 cycles were a sample-barcoded 5' primer and a J-beta primer mix. Using its own MiXCR run on the 5' RACE reads, TCRdb lists one record per CDR3 protein. The table lists 1.4 million to 1.5 million distinct CDR3 sequences, 40% to 50% of them singletons. Sequencing used blood. All receptors come from a woman between 18 and 29 years old in good health.

This chain joins TRBV13 and TRBJ2-7, with 16 bases fitting TRBD2. The J call may be wrong; the DNA end is better matched by TRBJ2-5. The germline gives CDR1 PRHDT, CDR2 FYEKMQ (reference sequence). The CDR3 is made up of 16 amino acids. The CDR3 sequence: CASSTGTSGREETQYF. The CDR3 DNA follows: TGTGCCAGCAGCACAGGGACTAGCGGGAGGGAGGAGACCCAGTACTTC.

The chain couples TRBV27 to TRBJ2-5; TRBD2 agrees at 14 bases. J was trimmed by 11 bases and V by 0 bases; bases with no gene match: 8. CDR1 and CDR2 (germline): MNHEY, SMNVEV (reference sequence). This CDR3 has 16 amino acids. CDR3 in DNA: TGTGCCAGCAGTTTATCGCCGGGACTAGCGGGAGAGCTTCAGTACTTC. This translates into CASSLSPGLAGELQYF.

This clonotype has a handful of counts. The chain recombines TRBV6-2 or TRBV6-3 with TRBJ1-5; tentatively, D is TRBD1 (5 bases). The germline gives CDR1 MNHEY, CDR2 SVGEGT. This CDR3 spans 16 amino acids. The V and J ends lost 4 bases and 0 bases respectively, with 13 bases between them. CDR3 DNA: TGTGCCAGCAGTTCCTGGACAAGCTATAGCAATCAGCCCCAGCATTTT. Its translation is CASSSWTSYSNQPQHF.

This chain uses TRBV7-8 with TRBJ2-1, with unresolved D. Germline V gives CDR1 SGHVS, CDR2 FQNEAQ. Between the trimmed V and J ends, which lost 5 bases and 8 bases, there was a span of 13 bases. The CDR3 runs 13 residues. The CDR3 sequence is CASSPNEDDEQFF. CDR3 coding DNA: TGTGCCAGCAGCCCCAACGAGGACGATGAGCAGTTCTTC.

The gene calls are TRBV5-8 and TRBJ1-2; a weak D match, TRBD1 (6 bases). V was cut by 4 bases and J by 9 bases, with 19 bases left in between. Looked up from germline, CDR1 is SGHTS and CDR2 is YDEGEE. This CDR3 region has 14 residues. The CDR3 coding sequence is TGTGCCAGCAGCCCCAACGGACGGGGGGCTCGCTACACCTTC. Translated: CASSPNGRGARYTF.

CDR3 DNA: TGTGCCAGCAGCTTACTGGACAGGGATACCGGGGAGCTGTTTTTT. Encoded protein: CASSLLDRDTGELFF. The J gene is TRBJ2-2, the V gene TRBV7-9, with 8 bases fitting TRBD1. Trimming took 2 bases from V and 5 from J; bases not matched to a gene: 4. From germline, CDR1 is SEHNR and CDR2 FQNEAQ (reference sequence). CDR3 length equals 15 residues.

The J gene is TRBJ1-4, the V gene TRBV7-2; D gene ambiguous. The CDR3 contains 14 residues. The germline V gene encodes CDR1 SGHTA and CDR2 FQGNSA. Trimming removed 3 bases from V and 6 bases from J, with 11 bases in between. The CDR3 DNA follows: TGTGCCAGCAGCTTGGGCTTAGGAGATGAAAAACTGTTTTTT. Encoded protein: CASSLGLGDEKLFF.

The chain recombines TRBV6-5 with TRBJ1-2, with D possibly matching TRBD1 (5 bases). This CDR3 contains 14 residues. With 7 bases removed from V and 0 bases from J, the gap between germline ends came to 12 bases. Per germline, CDR1 MNHEY and CDR2 SVGAGI. CDR3 protein: CASTAGTTNYGYTF. CDR3 DNA sequence: TGTGCCAGCACTGCGGGGACGACTAACTATGGCTACACCTTC.

In its sample, this clonotype was seen a few times. The rearrangement links TRBV29-1 to TRBJ2-1; 13 bases align to TRBD2. The CDR3 contains 15 residues. Germline-derived CDR1 and CDR2 are SQVTM and ANQGSEA. J lost 4 bases, V lost 2 bases, and 2 bases had no gene match. The CDR3 loop is CSVETTSGRYNEQFF. CDR3 bases: TGCAGCGTTGAAACGACTAGCGGGAGGTACAATGAGCAGTTCTTC.

This chain connects TRBV4-1 to TRBJ2-5, with TRBD2 as a possible D gene (6 bases). The CDR3 spans 15 residues. CDR1 MGHRA and CDR2 YSYEKL come from the germline V gene. With 1 base removed from V and 11 bases from J, the gap between germline ends came to 20 bases. CDR3 bases: TGCGCCAGCAGCCAAGTGGAGGGGAACACCGGGGAGCAGTACTTC. Translated, it gives CASSQVEGNTGEQYF.

The gene calls are TRBV20-1 and TRBJ2-3; D is uncertain. This CDR3 is 13 amino acids long. CDR1 DFQATT and CDR2 SNEGSKA come from the germline V gene (reference sequence). Trimming removed 1 base at V and 5 bases at J, with 10 bases between. The CDR3 loop is CSARGSLEDTQYF. The CDR3 region has the DNA TGCAGTGCTAGAGGGTCTCTAGAAGATACGCAGTATTTT.

V and J are TRBV27 and TRBJ2-1, with TRBD1 matching 11 bases. V lost 3 bases and J lost 9; bases outside the gene matches: 7. Looked up from germline, CDR1 is MNHEY and CDR2 is SMNVEV (reference sequence). CDR3 size: 15 residues. The CDR3 nucleotides are TGTGCCAGCAGTTTCATGGACAGGGGGCGCGGTGAGCAGTTCTTC. This translates into CASSFMDRGRGEQFF.

The genes are TRBV21-1 and TRBJ2-1; TRBD2, the table's D call, lacks a check against the DNA. TRBV21-1 counts as a pseudogene. The CDR3 consists of 16 residues. The CDR3 DNA follows: TGTGCCAGCAGCCTGCGAGGAGGGAGTGTTTACAATGAGCAGTTCTTC. Translating gives CASSLRGGSVYNEQFF.

Only a few counts were recorded for this clonotype. The chain employs TRBV24-1 and TRBJ2-1; a weak D match, TRBD1 (5 bases). Germline V gene sequence: CDR1 KGHDR, CDR2 SFDVKD. CDR3 length: 15 residues. The V gene lost 4 bases and the J gene lost 8 bases, with 17 bases spanning the gap. The CDR3 protein is CATSESPLIRDEQFF. The CDR3 DNA reads as TGTGCCACCAGTGAGTCCCCACTAATCAGGGATGAGCAGTTCTTC.

Notes on this clonotype: Compared with germline, one end of the junction differs, possibly owing to a read error. The chain links TRBV9 to TRBJ2-3; 8 nucleotides agree with TRBD2. Germline V gene sequence: CDR1 SGDLS, CDR2 YYNGEE. This CDR3 contains 14 residues. In DNA form, the CDR3 reads TGTGCCAGCAGGACGGGGGGGAAGACAGAAACGCAGTATTTT. Translating it yields CASRTGGKTETQYF.

The gene calls are TRBV7-8 and TRBJ2-4; 9 bases are shared with TRBD1. The end of the DNA aligns better with TRBJ2-7, so the J call may be wrong. This CDR3 has 15 amino acids. In germline, CDR1 is SGHVS, CDR2 FQNEAQ. The CDR3 region is CASSITGGQGNEQYF. For the CDR3, the DNA is TGTGCCAGCAGCATAACAGGCGGACAGGGGAACGAGCAGTACTTC.

V gene TRBV20-1 combines with J gene TRBJ2-7; 9 positions agree with TRBD1. The CDR3 has 13 residues. Trimming cost V 5 bases and J 5 bases; bases outside gene matches: 7. The germline V gene has CDR1 DFQATT and CDR2 SNEGSKA (reference sequence). In nucleotides, the CDR3 is TGCAGTGCTTCCCCGGACAGGGGCCACGAGCAGTACTTC. Translating it yields CSASPDRGHEQYF.

As to this clonotype: Relative to the germline gene, one junction end is altered; a read error may explain this. The rearrangement joins TRBV7-2 to TRBJ2-7; D unresolved. This CDR3 is built from 11 residues. CDR1 SGHTA and CDR2 FQGNSA come from the germline V gene. CDR3 region: CASGFYNEQYF. DNA of the CDR3: TGTGCCAGCGGCTTTTACAATGAGCAGTACTTC.

This clonotype was seen only a few times. The chain joins TRBV12-3 or TRBV12-4 to TRBJ2-7; 11 bases are shared with TRBD2. V lost 5 bases and J lost 5; bases outside the gene matches: 11. The CDR3 is 16 amino acids. CDR3 residues: CASSGGLAGRRDEQYF. The CDR3 region has the DNA TGTGCCAGCAGTGGAGGACTAGCGGGTCGACGGGACGAGCAGTACTTC.

The chain carries TRBV30 and TRBJ1-2, with D uncertain. The CDR3 length is 11 residues. V was pared by 1 base and J by 5 bases, with 5 bases between. Germline CDR1 reads GTSNPN; CDR2 reads SVGIG (reference sequence). This chain's CDR3 is CAWSARYGYTF. DNA of the CDR3: TGTGCCTGGAGTGCACGATATGGCTACACCTTC.

In this sample, this clonotype turned up many times. J is TRBJ2-7 and V is TRBV7-2; perhaps TRBD2 as D (5 bases). Trimming removed 1 base from V and 4 bases from J, with 14 bases in between. The CDR3 extends over 15 amino acids. CDR1 is SGHTA and CDR2 is FQGNSA in the germline V gene. CDR3 loop: CASSLGSSWKYEQYF. CDR3 coding DNA: TGTGCCAGCAGCTTAGGTTCTAGCTGGAAGTACGAGCAGTACTTC.

This clonotype has only a few counts. The rearrangement uses TRBV7-9 and TRBJ1-2; 10 nucleotides line up with TRBD1. The CDR3 covers 14 residues. V shed 4 bases, J shed 3 bases, and the junction held 2 bases outside the gene matches. The germline gives CDR1 SEHNR, CDR2 FQNEAQ (reference sequence). The DNA for the CDR3 is TGTGCCAGCAGCTCGACAGGGGGCTACTATGGCTACACCTTC. Amino acids: CASSSTGGYYGYTF.

The CDR3 DNA sequence: TGTGCCAGTGAGCGGGGGGGTTACAATGAGCAGTTCTTC. This translates into CASERGGYNEQFF. The rearrangement uses TRBV9 and TRBJ2-1; 10 bases agree with TRBD2. Germline CDR1 reads SGDLS; CDR2 reads YYNGEE. V dropped 8 bases and J dropped 4; count of bases not matched to a gene: 3. The CDR3 spans 13 residues.

This chain connects TRBV30 to TRBJ2-4, with D uncertain. The CDR3 sequence is 12 residues long. V shed 2 bases and J shed 13 bases, with 15 bases lying between them. Looked up from germline, CDR1 is GTSNPN and CDR2 is SVGIG (reference sequence). CDR3 residues: CAWSSRTTEQYF. CDR3 DNA: TGTGCCTGGAGTTCAAGAACCACGGAGCAGTACTTC. Full variable domain (outside the CDR3, taken from reference TRBV30 and TRBJ2-4): SQTIHQWPATLVQPVGSPLSLECTVEGTSNPNLYWYRQAAGRGLQLLFYSVGIGQISSEVPQNLSASRPQDRQFILSSKKLLLSDSGFYLCAWSSRTTEQYFGAGTRLSVL.

The rearrangement joins TRBV2 to TRBJ2-3, with 7 nucleotides matching TRBD2. CDR3 size: 16 residues. Germline assignment: CDR1 SNHLY and CDR2 FYNNEI. Trimming cost V 7 bases and J 1 base; bases outside gene matches: 11. The CDR3 here is CASNPMAGDRTDTQYF. The DNA of the CDR3 is TGTGCCAGCAACCCCATGGCGGGGGACCGCACAGATACGCAGTATTTT.

CDR3 residues: CSASQNRTSGRGWGYEQYF. CDR3 coding DNA: TGCAGTGCTAGCCAAAATCGAACTAGCGGGAGAGGTTGGGGCTACGAGCAGTACTTC. The V gene is TRBV20-1, the J gene TRBJ2-7; 11 nucleotides line up with TRBD2. V trimming: 3 bases; J trimming: 3 bases; junction bases outside the gene matches: 19. Per germline, CDR1 DFQATT and CDR2 SNEGSKA (reference sequence). The CDR3 is made up of 19 amino acids.

There are a few counts of this clonotype. The chain combines TRBV28 with TRBJ2-4; 12 bases map to TRBD2. J was trimmed by 0 bases and V by 6 bases; bases with no gene match: 9. The CDR3 is 18 residues long. Germline loops: CDR1 MDHEN, CDR2 SYDVKM. This chain's CDR3 is CASSPGLAGPLAKNIQYF. The CDR3 DNA reads as TGTGCCAGCAGCCCCGGACTAGCGGGGCCACTAGCCAAAAACATTCAGTACTTC.